This TCR beta chain was sequenced in a study of shared clonotypes between healthy human individuals. Using immunoSEQ multiplex PCR, the repertoire was profiled, and TCRdb retains in-frame clones only, with some absent. Seen here are approximately 470,000 clones, 70% to 80% observed once, and the top ten hold more than 10%. What was sequenced was PBMCs. The clonotype originates from a woman aged 40 to 50 in good health. Some clones in this sample may be carry-over from other donors' samples.

The CDR3 nucleotides read TGTGCCATCAGTGAGTCGACGGTTAGCGGGCCCTACAATGAGCAGTTCTTC. Amino acid sequence: CAISESTVSGPYNEQFF. The gene calls are TRBV10-3 and TRBJ2-1; 7 nucleotides align to TRBD2. The CDR3 totals 17 residues. Germline CDR1 ENHRY, CDR2 SYGVKD. J lost 2 bases, V lost 0 bases, and 7 bases had no gene match.